This T cell receptor beta chain was observed in a study of cytomegalovirus exposure and HLA in healthy donors. Study-level findings and limits: Presence/absence analyses assumed roughly uniform sequencing depth across donors. In a later analysis, V- and J-gene trimming of beta chains associated with a DCLRE1C missense variant, replicated independently.

As to this clone: The antigen is unknown.

The donors (healthy individuals) were bone marrow donors. Germline CDR1 reads LNHNV; CDR2 reads YYDKDF (reference sequence). V shed 5 bases and J shed 3 bases, with 19 bases lying between them. The CDR3 covers 16 residues. The PCR had 60 Vbeta and 13 Jbeta primers. TCRdb's table, derived via immunoSEQ multiplex PCR, lists solely in-frame clones and lacks some. The sample contains some 140,000 clones, about four fifths of which appear only once. The sample taken for sequencing was PBMCs. The rearrangement joins TRBV15 to TRBJ1-1; maybe TRBD1 (5 bases). The receptor comes from a man aged 25 to 40 in good health. CDR3 sequence (DNA): TGTGCCACCAGCCGCCCCTTCCGGGGGTTGTACACTGAAGCTTTCTTT. Protein sequence: CATSRPFRGLYTEAFF.